The present T cell receptor (beta chain) was sequenced within a study of CD8+ T cells in alopecia areata. The CDR3 contains 13 residues. The germline V and J ends were trimmed by 2 bases and 3 bases, with 7 bases remaining between them. Germline lookup yields CDR1 MNHEY and CDR2 SMNVEV (reference sequence). Isolated RNA was reverse transcribed into cDNA used as the sequencing template. Profiled with immunoSEQ multiplex PCR; TCRdb holds only in-frame clones, not every one. The sample contains approximately 63,000 clones, under 75% of which appear only once. Material: CD8+ T cells sorted from blood, obtained at week 0. The chain links TRBV27 to TRBJ1-2; D not resolved. The TCR was taken from a human donor with alopecia areata. The CDR3 reads CASSLLRDYGYTF. The CDR3 nucleotides read TGTGCCAGCAGTTTACTCAGAGACTATGGCTACACCTTC.